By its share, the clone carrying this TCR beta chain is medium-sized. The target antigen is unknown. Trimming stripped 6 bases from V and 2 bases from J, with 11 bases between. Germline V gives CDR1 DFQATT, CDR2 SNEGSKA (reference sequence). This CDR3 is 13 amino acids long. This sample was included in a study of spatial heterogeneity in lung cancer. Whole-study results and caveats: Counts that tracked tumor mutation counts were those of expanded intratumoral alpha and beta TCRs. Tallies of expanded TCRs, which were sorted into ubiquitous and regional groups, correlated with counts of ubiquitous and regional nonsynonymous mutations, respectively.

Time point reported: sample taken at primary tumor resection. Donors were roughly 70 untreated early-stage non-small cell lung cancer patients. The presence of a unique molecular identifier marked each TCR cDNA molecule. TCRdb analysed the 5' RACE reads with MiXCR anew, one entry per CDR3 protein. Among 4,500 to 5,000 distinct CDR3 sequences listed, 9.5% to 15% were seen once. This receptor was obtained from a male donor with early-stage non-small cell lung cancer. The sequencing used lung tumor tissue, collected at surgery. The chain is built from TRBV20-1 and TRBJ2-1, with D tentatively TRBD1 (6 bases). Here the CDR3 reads CSASRGTYNEQFF. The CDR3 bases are TGCAGTGCCTCGAGGGGGACCTACAATGAGCAGTTCTTC.